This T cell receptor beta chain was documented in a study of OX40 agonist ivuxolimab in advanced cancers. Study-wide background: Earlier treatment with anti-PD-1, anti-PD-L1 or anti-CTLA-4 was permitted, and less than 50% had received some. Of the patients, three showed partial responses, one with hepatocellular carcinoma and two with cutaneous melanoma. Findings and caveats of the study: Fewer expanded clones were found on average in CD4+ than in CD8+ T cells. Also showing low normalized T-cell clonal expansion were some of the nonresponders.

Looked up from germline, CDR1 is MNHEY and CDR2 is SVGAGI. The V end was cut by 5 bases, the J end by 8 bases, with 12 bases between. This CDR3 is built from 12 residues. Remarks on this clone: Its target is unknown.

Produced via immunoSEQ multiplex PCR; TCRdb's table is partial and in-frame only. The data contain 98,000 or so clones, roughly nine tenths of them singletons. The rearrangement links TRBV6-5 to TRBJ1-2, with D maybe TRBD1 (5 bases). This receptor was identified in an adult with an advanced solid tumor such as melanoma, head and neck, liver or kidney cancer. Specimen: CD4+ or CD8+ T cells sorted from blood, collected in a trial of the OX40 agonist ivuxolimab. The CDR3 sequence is CASSTRGDGYTF. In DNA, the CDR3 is TGTGCCAGCAGTACCCGGGGCGACGGCTACACCTTC.